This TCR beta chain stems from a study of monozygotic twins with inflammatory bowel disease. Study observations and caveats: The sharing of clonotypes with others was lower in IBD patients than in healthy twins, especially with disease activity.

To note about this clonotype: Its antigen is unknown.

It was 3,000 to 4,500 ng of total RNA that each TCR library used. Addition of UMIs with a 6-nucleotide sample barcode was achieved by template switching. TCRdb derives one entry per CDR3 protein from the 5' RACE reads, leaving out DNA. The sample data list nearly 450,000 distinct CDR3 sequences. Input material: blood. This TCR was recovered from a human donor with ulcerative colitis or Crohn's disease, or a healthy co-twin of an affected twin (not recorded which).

The CDR3 loop is CASSTRQGVDHNEQFF. The rearrangement links TRBV7-9 to TRBJ2-1; TCRdb outputs TRBD1, but without DNA this stays unchecked. This CDR3 is built from 16 residues. The germline gives CDR1 SEHNR, CDR2 FQNEAQ (reference sequence).